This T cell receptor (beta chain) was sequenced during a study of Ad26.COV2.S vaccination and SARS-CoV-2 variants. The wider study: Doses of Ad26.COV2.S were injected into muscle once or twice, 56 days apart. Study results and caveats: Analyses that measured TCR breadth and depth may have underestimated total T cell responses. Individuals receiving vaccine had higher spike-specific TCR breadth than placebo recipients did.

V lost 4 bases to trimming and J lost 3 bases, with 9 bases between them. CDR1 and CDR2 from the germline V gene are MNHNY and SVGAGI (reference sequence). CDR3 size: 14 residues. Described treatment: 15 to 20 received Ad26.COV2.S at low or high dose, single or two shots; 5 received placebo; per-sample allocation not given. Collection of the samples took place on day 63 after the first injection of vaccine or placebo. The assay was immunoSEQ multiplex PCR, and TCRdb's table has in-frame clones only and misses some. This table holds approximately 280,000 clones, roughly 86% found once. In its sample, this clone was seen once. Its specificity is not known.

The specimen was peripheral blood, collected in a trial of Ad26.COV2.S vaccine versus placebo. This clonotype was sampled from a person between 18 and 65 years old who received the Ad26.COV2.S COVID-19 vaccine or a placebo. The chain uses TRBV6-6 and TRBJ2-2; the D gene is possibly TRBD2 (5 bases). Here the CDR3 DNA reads TGTGCCAGCAGTTTTATCGGGGACACCGGGGAGCTGTTTTTT. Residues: CASSFIGDTGELFF.